This T cell receptor beta chain derives from a study of CD8+CD57+ T cells in acquired aplastic anemia. Germline V lookup: CDR1 KGHDR, CDR2 SFDVKD. This CDR3 region has 15 residues. Individuals selected for sequencing had exhibited CD8+CD57+ cell expansion on flow cytometry. Profiles of TCR beta VDJ and CDR3 were generated from a genomic DNA template. Each CDR3 protein gets one entry after TCRdb re-called the reads with MiXCR. The table lists 150,000 to 200,000 distinct CDR3 sequences, 71% of them singletons, with about 50% in the top ten. This rearrangement joins TRBV24-1 to TRBJ2-5, with 9 bases that match TRBD1. With the DNA end fitting TRBJ2-7 better, the J assignment may be wrong. The TCR was taken from a human donor with aplastic anemia. The specimen sequenced was sorted CD4+, CD8+, or CD8+CD57+ T cells (not recorded which) from PBMCs. The CDR3 region has the DNA TGTGCCACCAGTGACGCGGGACAGGGTTCCTACGAGCAGTACTTC. Amino acid sequence: CATSDAGQGSYEQYF.